The entry below gives a single TCR beta chain sequence along with its context. Its antigen remains undetermined. The record has no base qualities; no much larger clone is one base away. These data originate in a study of cytomegalovirus exposure and HLA in healthy donors (dated by TCRdb to about 2017). Study-wide context: An earlier analysis of under 600 of the donors reported 250 to 300 Gb of sequence data and some 120 million unique TCR beta sequences from about 179 million T cells. In a later genetic analysis, genome-wide SNP genotypes for about three fifths of the roughly 670 donors were used, and that subset was treated as a discovery cohort. Roughly 5 DR-DQ haplotypes were handled as single units for association and clustering, since linkage in the cohort was strong. The study was designed to test whether signatures of past pathogen exposure could be identified by cataloging public T cell receptors. The genetic ancestry cluster associated with self-reported Caucasian donors included about four fifths of the 300 to 400 genotyped donors. The study combined high-throughput TCR immunosequencing, statistical association of individual TCRs with disease status, and machine learning to predict cytomegalovirus infection status. On average, about 240,000 unique TCR beta nucleotide sequences were sequenced per donor among fewer than 500 genotyped donors of the cohort, with roughly 20% of those sequences being non-productive. All discovery cohort repertoires had been generated using a single sequencing platform. The study used immunosequencing to profile the T cell repertoires of 666 subjects and linked those repertoires to cytomegalovirus serostatus. In an earlier analysis of a few hundred of the donors, high-throughput TCR beta sequencing was used to judge whether each TCR beta V gene segment behaved as functional or pseudogenic. Roughly 320 gigabases of sequencing data and around 85 million unique TCR sequences made up an early release that covered fewer than 650 HLA-typed donors. The number of donors typed differed by locus, with 629-630 for A, B, C, DRB1 and DQB1, 522 for DQA1, 606 for DPA1, and around 460 for DPB1. To study patterns of TCR occurrence, a later analysis re-analyzed previously published TCR beta repertoires from under 750 donors and added high-resolution HLA genotyping. Rather than drawing on any new phenotypic data, the later analysis identified candidate immune exposures from TCR beta sequences and the way those sequences occurred across donors. Donor age, sex, ethnicity and CMV serostatus were compiled alongside the repertoire data. Besides the first cohort of roughly 700 subjects, a separate validation cohort made up of roughly 120 different subjects was used. Class I and class II HLA loci were covered by the typing at four-digit resolution. Broader findings and caveats from the paper: V-gene and J-gene trimming of TCR beta chains was associated with a missense DCLRE1C variant in a later genetic analysis, and the association was replicated in an independent cohort. The authors suggested that the approach could potentially be extended to other disease states and immunological phenotypes. Presence/absence analyses assumed roughly uniform sequencing depth across donors, an assumption that may not hold. Because counts were too low, 15 or so rarely observed V segments, including chromosome 9 orphons, were excluded from the earlier analysis of several hundred of the donors. The cohort was sequenced for TCR beta chains only, and without alpha or paired-chain data the features that could be detected were limited. A later analysis reported that several top co-occurrence clusters appeared linked to parvovirus B19, influenza, CMV and Epstein-Barr virus. When HLA alleles, especially DR and DQ, strongly co-occurred, TCR associations were difficult to assign to individual alleles. In vitro tests confirmed that a few of the cytomegalovirus-associated TCR beta chains recognize cytomegalovirus antigens. Linkage disequilibrium might explain the correlated functional status among segregating V segments, but an unknown experimental factor could not be excluded. In a later analysis, 15,000 to 20,000 TCR beta sequences were associated with specific HLA alleles at a false discovery rate of 0.05. Because HLA typing was unavailable for some donors at each locus, only the typed subset was used in association tests. Immune exposure information for the cohort was limited to CMV serostatus. In a later genetic analysis, fewer N-insertions in productive TCRs were reported among donors in an Asian-associated ancestry cluster than the approximately 630-donor mean. A further reported finding was that TCR beta sequences accurately predicted the HLA-A and HLA-B alleles for most subjects in the first cohort. In an earlier analysis of some 640 of the donors, most TCR beta V segments were observed in productive rearrangements about 87% or about 30% of the time, broadly matching IMGT annotations. The 87-base-pair reads could not distinguish some IMGT-functional V segments, including TRBV6-2 and TRBV6-3, so those segments were excluded. The study listed 164 TCR beta chains as associated with cytomegalovirus. A later analysis found that TCR association rates varied across HLA loci, with DRB1 alleles showing the most associated TCRs and HLA-C alleles the fewest. While some public TCRs were present in many individuals, most TCR sequences turned up only very rarely across donors. A cluster of highly shared sequence variants was judged likely to represent a technical artifact of the sequencing pipeline. Cytomegalovirus status was reported to be diagnosed by the classifier with high specificity and sensitivity in both the original and validation cohorts. In a later analysis, HLA-associated TCR beta chains showed more clonal expansion and lower generation probabilities than non-associated chains that were equally common. A later analysis found that most CMV-associated TCR beta chains appeared HLA-restricted, with HLA associations seemingly driven largely by CMV exposure.

Taken from the germline V gene, the CDR1 and CDR2 loops are MNHEY and SVGAGI. The CDR3 runs 16 amino acids, cysteine and phenylalanine included. Only the CDR3 DNA stays, 48 bases, in frame from base 1. V is pared back by 4 bases and J by 0 bases, with 13 bases lying between the germline termini. The library came from the immunoSEQ multiplex PCR assay. A mixture of 60 forward primers for TCR Vbeta segments and 13 reverse primers for TCR Jbeta segments was used in the multiplex PCR. The CDR3 region of rearranged TCR beta genes was amplified from genomic DNA with a multiplex PCR assay. Amplified TCR beta libraries were sequenced as 87-base-pair reads on the Illumina HiSeq System. The published analysis was carried out like this. A later analysis counted around 72 million unique TCR beta chains across the 550 to 750 repertoires, and 10 million to 12 million of these chains were shared by at least two donors. A nearest-neighbor algorithm error-corrected the raw reads and collapsed the reads into unique sequences, merging closely related sequences to remove PCR and sequencing errors. V, D and J gene segments were assigned by aligning CDR3 sequences to IMGT reference sequences. Each retained sequence needed at least a six-nucleotide match to both a V gene segment and a J gene segment. A rearrangement counted as productive if the CDR3 had no stop codons and remained in frame with V and J, and every other rearrangement counted as non-productive. Following IMGT convention, CDR3 was defined as the stretch from the second conserved V-encoded cysteine up to the conserved J-encoded phenylalanine. The earlier analysis of 500 to 600 of the donors excluded sequences that lacked an unambiguous match to a single V gene segment. An earlier analysis of 500 to 700 of the donors classified V segments as functional when productive rearrangements were above 56.7% and as segregating when the standard deviation between donors was above 5%. A statistical classification framework was built for diagnosing cytomegalovirus status from the catalog of TCR beta chain sequences. In a later analysis, TCR nucleotide sequences were compared against IMGT/GENE-DB human TR gene sequences so that V and J genes could be assigned. Using the TCRdist pipeline, a later analysis assigned CDR3 sequences along with most-parsimonious VDJ recombination scenarios. In a later analysis, each TCR beta chain was defined by its CDR3 amino acid sequence together with its V-gene family, and reads lacking a unique V-gene family were excluded. In a later analysis, 450 to 600 highly shared, low-generation-probability nucleotide sequences were removed to address suspected cross-contamination and a sequencing artifact. For each public chain, a later analysis derived a clonal expansion index from normalized ranks of inferred template counts within each repertoire. In a later analysis, generation probabilities were computed with a VDJ recombination model fitted to out-of-frame rearrangements, and the resulting probabilities were checked against IGoR. In a later analysis, hypergeometric tests were used to score TCR-TCR, TCR-HLA and TCR-CMV co-occurrence, with a repertoire-size bias correction applied to TCR pairs. False discovery rates were estimated in a later analysis by permuting HLA or CMV assignments 20 times. A later analysis grouped co-occurring TCRs with DBSCAN, adding TCRdist sequence similarity when clustering within HLA-allele-positive subsets. Repertoires with fewer than 30,000 or more than 120,000 public chains, plus five repertoires with anomalous nucleotide sharing, were excluded from co-occurrence clustering. TCRdb holds this immuneACCESS table with in-frame rearrangements only. Some clones are missing; in checked studies, unresolved V genes explain under half, and the rest has no known cause. That table furnishes V, J and clone size, whereas the DNA furnished D and trimming. Here the sample has tens of thousands of clones; roughly 80% occur a single time. Of the sample, about 5% falls within the top ten clones.

The cohort comprised more than 550 healthy bone marrow donors. All cohort members were sampled while nominally healthy, although unrecorded immune exposures were likely present. The donor tested CMV seropositive and was one of the 289 seropositive cohort members. Every donor gave a peripheral blood sample, and the peripheral blood mononuclear cells from that sample were used for TCR beta sequencing. Genomic DNA was extracted from the blood cell samples with the Qiagen DNeasy Blood Extraction Kit. The clonotype comes from a male donor in good health and CMV-seropositive. This chain is built from TRBV6-5 and TRBJ1-5, and perhaps TRBD1 as D gene, on 5 matching bases. The source material was PBMCs. The CDR3 reads as follows: CASSSVQGYSNQPQHF. At the DNA level, the sequence is TGTGCCAGCAGTTCTGTTCAGGGTTATAGCAATCAGCCCCAGCATTTT.